These 18 T cell receptor beta chains came from one sample sequenced in a study of breast tumors, draining lymph nodes, adjacent tissues. TCRdb called the multiplex PCR reads again in MiXCR, with one record for every CDR3 protein. The sample has about 15,000 distinct CDR3 sequences, around 50% seen once. Sequencing was carried out using tumor-adjacent breast tissue. These receptor sequences come from a female donor with breast cancer. Some clones in this sample may be carry-over from other donors' samples.

A single count supports this clonotype. The limits of the CDR3 on the DNA are not certain, so only TCRdb's listed CDR3 is given. This rearrangement joins TRBV7-2 to TRBJ2-5; the table gives TRBD2 as D, unverified against the DNA. The V gene's germline CDR1 is SGHTA and CDR2 FQGNSA. The CDR3 numbers 20 amino acids, ends counted. The CDR3 here is CASSFYICSARANPKETQYF.

By share, this clonotype ranks as medium-sized. The rearrangement uses TRBV11-2 and TRBJ1-2, with D possibly being TRBD1 (5 bases). Germline loops: CDR1 SGHAT, CDR2 FQNNGV. CDR3 length equals 15 residues. Trimming removed 0 bases from V and 7 bases from J, with 15 bases in between. The CDR3 protein is CASSLDLGHLFGYTF. CDR3 sequence (DNA): TGTGCCAGCAGCTTAGATCTTGGACACCTTTTTGGCTACACCTTC.

This clonotype was counted between two and nine times. The chain uses TRBV2 and TRBJ2-6; TRBD1 aligns across 7 bases. The CDR3 runs 12 residues. Trimming cost V 5 bases and J 9 bases; bases outside gene matches: 1. Per the germline V gene, CDR1 is SNHLY and CDR2 is FYNNEI. CDR3 protein: CASSYRGNVLTF. CDR3 coding DNA: TGTGCCAGCAGTTACAGGGGCAACGTCCTGACTTTC.

This clonotype has ten or more counts. The gene calls are TRBV20-1 and TRBJ2-3, with D maybe TRBD2 (5 bases). V was shortened by 3 bases and J by 2 bases, with 18 bases between the two germline ends. The length of the CDR3 is 16 residues. Germline-derived CDR1 and CDR2 are DFQATT and SNEGSKA (reference sequence). In DNA form, the CDR3 reads TGCAGTGCTAGTTGGCGTTTTTCGGGGAACACAGATACGCAGTATTTT. Translating it yields CSASWRFSGNTDTQYF.

This clonotype appeared a single time. The chain's CDR3 is CASSFIIGGYTF. The CDR3 DNA is TGTGCCAGCAGTTTTATAATAGGTGGCTACACCTTC. The chain carries TRBV12-3 or TRBV12-4 and TRBJ1-2; D not resolved. The CDR3 consists of 12 residues. Trimming removed 3 bases from V and 7 bases from J, with 9 bases in between.

This clonotype was recorded at least ten times. CDR3 bases: TGTGCCAGTCGACGGGGTGCTTTTAATGAGCAGTTCTTC. It codes for CASRRGAFNEQFF. The chain carries TRBV19 and TRBJ2-1, with D possibly being TRBD2 (5 bases). Trimming cost V 8 bases and J 7 bases, with 15 bases left between them. The CDR3 totals 13 residues. Germline CDR1 LNHDA, CDR2 SQIVND (reference sequence).

The table lists this clonotype with many counts. A read error is possible here, since a much larger clone lies one base away. CDR3 residues: CASCHVAYEQYF. For the CDR3, the DNA is TGTGCCAGCTGTCACGTCGCCTACGAGCAGTACTTC. This chain joins TRBV6-2 or TRBV6-3 and TRBJ2-7; D gene ambiguous. Trimming shortened V by 8 bases and J by 2 bases, and 10 bases separated the two germline ends. In germline, CDR1 is MNHEY, CDR2 SVGEGT. The CDR3 covers 12 residues.

This clonotype was counted a single time. The chain recombines TRBV10-1 with TRBJ1-4; D not resolved. The CDR3 loop spans 14 amino acids. The V end was cut by 6 bases, the J end by 8 bases, with 16 bases between. The germline V gene has CDR1 WNHNN and CDR2 SYGVQD (reference sequence). Here the CDR3 DNA reads TGCGCCAGCAGCTCTAGCGTGGCACGAGAAAAACTGTTTTTT. Protein: CASSSSVAREKLFF.

This clonotype was counted many times. The rearrangement uses TRBV2 and TRBJ1-3, with 10 bases aligning to TRBD1. The ends lost 5 bases at V and 1 base at J; junction bases unmatched: 14. This CDR3 region has 19 residues. Germline CDR1 SNHLY, CDR2 FYNNEI. This CDR3 reads CASSQTGGRRFESGNTIYF. In nucleotides, the CDR3 is TGTGCCAGCAGTCAGACAGGGGGCAGGAGGTTCGAGTCTGGAAACACCATATATTTT.

Sample share makes this clonotype medium-sized (0.01 to 0.1%). J is TRBJ2-1 and V is TRBV19; D not resolved. The CDR3 consists of 15 residues. The germline gives CDR1 LNHDA, CDR2 SQIVND (reference sequence). V shed 1 base and J shed 5 bases, with 12 bases lying between them. CDR3 loop: CASSIGPTKHNEQFF. The CDR3 DNA follows: TGTGCCAGTAGTATAGGCCCAACGAAGCACAATGAGCAGTTCTTC.

The chain links TRBV18 to TRBJ1-1; D may be TRBD1 (6 bases). V shed 5 bases and J shed 4 bases, with 17 bases lying between them. In germline, CDR1 is KGHSH, CDR2 LQKENI. The CDR3 has 15 amino acids. The DNA for the CDR3 is TGTGCCAGCTCAAAAGGGCAGGGGTCGGGCACTGAAGCTTTCTTT. This translates into CASSKGQGSGTEAFF.

About this clonotype: Because the CDR3 is missing its conserved closing phenylalanine or tryptophan, this is likely a read error. The limits of the CDR3 on the DNA are not certain, so only TCRdb's listed CDR3 is given. This chain uses TRBV7-2 with TRBJ1-2. CDR1 is SGHTA and CDR2 is FQGNSA in the germline V gene. The CDR3 contains 8 residues when both ends are counted. The CDR3 loop is CASSTGTS.

The CDR3 nucleotides read TGTGCCAGCAGCTCCCCCCGAGAGAGAGTTCGGGAGCAGTACTTC. It codes for CASSSPRERVREQYF. The chain recombines TRBV7-9 with TRBJ2-7; D gene ambiguous. This CDR3 has 15 residues. V lost 4 bases to trimming and J lost 7 bases, with 20 bases between them. Germline CDR1 reads SEHNR; CDR2 reads FQNEAQ (reference sequence).

The V call is TRBV19, the J call TRBJ1-2, with 8 bases identical to TRBD1. The CDR3 totals 16 residues. Unmatched junction bases numbered 12, after V lost 5 bases and J lost 4 bases. Germline values: CDR1 LNHDA, CDR2 SQIVND (reference sequence). In DNA form, the CDR3 reads TGTGCCAGTAGTCCCTACGGGACAGGACCTTTCTATGGCTACACCTTC. Its translation is CASSPYGTGPFYGYTF.

This clonotype was seen once. The gene calls are TRBV6-5 and TRBJ1-6, with TRBD1 matching over 7 bases. Germline V gene data show CDR1 as MNHEY and CDR2 as SVGAGI. Trimming cost V 6 bases and J 9 bases; bases outside gene matches: 8. CDR3 length: 14 residues. The DNA for the CDR3 is TGTGCCAGCAGGGTCCCGGGACAGCTTTCACCCCTCCACTTT. Amino acid sequence: CASRVPGQLSPLHF.

In this sample, this clonotype turned up many times. A read error may explain this, as a much larger clone is one base away. The chain has TRBV7-8 and TRBJ2-1, with a weak D call TRBD1 (6 bases). V shed 3 bases and J shed 4 bases, with 10 bases lying between them. The CDR3 contains 14 residues. The germline CDR1 and CDR2 sequences are SGHVS and FQNEAQ. The CDR3 DNA is TGTGCCAGCAGCTTCGGCAGGGGTTACAATGAGCAGTTCTTC. Encoded protein: CASSFGRGYNEQFF. Variable domain in full (rest from reference TRBV7-8 and TRBJ2-1): GAGVSQSPRYKVAKRGQDVALRCDPISGHVSLFWYQQALGQGPEFLTYFQNEAQLDKSGLPSDRFFAERPEGSVSTLKIQRTQQEDSAVYLCASSFGRGYNEQFFGPGTRLTVL.

This chain links TRBV20-1 with TRBJ1-6; D not certain. The CDR3 length is 13 residues. V was cut by 3 bases and J by 7 bases, with 10 bases left in between. CDR1 and CDR2 (germline): DFQATT, SNEGSKA (reference sequence). As DNA, the CDR3 is TGCAGTGCTAGCGACGGAGGGAATTCACCCCTCCACTTT. Residues: CSASDGGNSPLHF.

This clonotype was observed at least ten times. The J gene is TRBJ2-2, the V gene TRBV7-3; TRBD1 is a possible D gene (6 bases). The V end lost 2 bases, the J end lost 7 bases, and 14 bases lay between the germline ends. In germline, CDR1 is SGHTA, CDR2 FQGTGA. This CDR3 region has 15 residues. The CDR3 protein is CASSLSGAPDGELFF. CDR3 DNA: TGTGCCAGCAGCTTATCAGGGGCCCCCGACGGGGAGCTGTTTTTT.